Listed here is a single T cell receptor (beta chain). Its antigen remains unidentified. Per-base qualities were not stored, and no clone one base away is much larger. The source of the sample is a study of blood T cell repertoires in COVID-19 (dated by TCRdb to 2018 to 2021). Concerning the study at large: Collaborator samples came from the United States, Italy and Spain and covered acute and convalescent phases of COVID-19. The samples were drawn from the first 160 participants of the ongoing ImmuneRACE study and from 1,254 subjects provided by 6 global collaborators. The prospective study material was composed of cDNA or gDNA derived from T cells, B-cell-depleted T cells, or PBMCs. The dataset comprised deeply sampled blood TCRbeta repertoires from subjects exposed to, actively infected with, or recovered from COVID-19. Where available, HLA class I and class II types were taken from metadata supplied by the sample provider and were not determined by assay-based typing. A freely available public database, intended as a resource for researchers studying the immune response to SARS-CoV-2, is where the repertoires were released. The sample metadata nearly always contained a de-identified subject ID, COVID-19 status, age in years and sex. Broad study findings and their caveats: The quantity of clinical and demographic metadata differed by source and by participant and was supplied without curation.

TCRbeta CDR3 regions were amplified from genomic DNA by means of the immunoSEQ Assay, a bias-controlled multiplex PCR. Per the source publication's procedure: The number of nucleated cells in each sample was estimated by amplification of reference gene primers within the assay. To quantify the absolute abundance of each unique TCRbeta CDR3 rearrangement, sequence reads were collapsed and filtered. For each sample, productive Simpson clonality was calculated by taking the square root of Simpson's diversity index across productive rearrangements. Here the immuneACCESS table is served through TCRdb, limited to in-frame sequences with V and J called. Missing clones are a known gap in these copies; in checked studies unresolved V genes cover under half, and the rest lacks a known reason. That table gives V, J and clone size, and the DNA gave D and trimming. Counted in this sample were about 240,000 clones; more than 75% of them appeared once. The ten largest account for under 15% of the sample.

The cysteine opens and the phenylalanine closes a CDR3 of 18 amino acids. The entry retains the CDR3 DNA only, 54 bases that are in frame from base 1. Trimmed from V: 3 bases; trimmed from J: 3 bases; junction bases lacking a gene match: 15. In the germline V gene, CDR1 corresponds to SGHAT and CDR2 to FQNNGV. Collaborating institutions collected whole blood in K2EDTA tubes following their own protocols. Collaborator samples were shipped for TCRbeta analysis as frozen whole blood, isolated PBMCs, or DNA extracted from either sample type. Material: peripheral blood. This TCR was sampled from a woman in her fifties or sixties with active or convalescent COVID-19. The sequence joins TRBV11-2 to TRBJ2-3, with 7 middle bases fitting TRBD2. For the CDR3, the sequence is CASSFGRVEVKGTDTQYF. The bases read TGTGCCAGCAGCTTTGGGAGGGTTGAAGTCAAGGGGACAGATACGCAGTATTTT.